This TCR beta chain was obtained from a study of blood T cell repertoires in COVID-19 (TCRdb year 2020). A note on the overall study: Samples from collaborators originated in the United States, Italy and Spain and spanned both the acute and convalescent phases of COVID-19. The material from the prospective study consisted of cDNA or gDNA derived from T cells, B-cell-depleted T cells, or PBMCs. Deeply sampled blood TCRbeta repertoires from subjects exposed to, actively infected with, or recovered from COVID-19 were included in the dataset. The repertoires were released in a freely available public database meant as a resource for research on the immune response to SARS-CoV-2. The samples were drawn from the first 160 participants of the ongoing ImmuneRACE study and from 1,200 or so subjects provided by 6 global collaborators. A de-identified subject ID, COVID-19 status, age in years and sex were almost always included in the sample metadata. HLA class I and class II types, where available, came from metadata supplied by the sample provider rather than from assay-based typing.

Another Seattle source contributed samples from volunteer blood donors who had recovered from COVID-19. Collaborating institutions collected whole blood in K2EDTA tubes following their own protocols. For TCRbeta analysis, collaborators shipped samples as frozen whole blood, isolated PBMCs, or DNA extracted from either of those sample types. On the study overall, not on this receptor specifically: Clinical and demographic metadata were provided uncurated, with the amount varying by source and participant.

TCRbeta CDR3 regions were amplified from genomic DNA using the immunoSEQ Assay, a bias-controlled multiplex PCR. For the original study's pipeline: Nucleated cell counts per sample were estimated from amplification of reference gene primers within the assay. To quantify the absolute abundance of each unique TCRbeta CDR3 rearrangement, sequence reads were collapsed and filtered. For each sample, productive Simpson clonality was calculated as the square root of Simpson's diversity index over productive rearrangements. TCRdb re-hosts the immuneACCESS table, in-frame sequences only. Its copies lack some clones; in the studies checked, an unresolved V gene accounts for under half of them, and the cause for the rest is not known. V, J and clone size were drawn from that table, and D and trimming were deduced from the DNA. In this sample the table shows under 200,000 clones, around four fifths of which occur a single time. Together, the top ten hold roughly 19% of the sample.

For CDR1 and CDR2, the germline V gene lists LGHNA and YNFKEQ. Here V drops 0 bases and J drops 5 bases, and the junction holds 5 bases not matched to any gene. The CDR3 sequence holds 16 residues, the cysteine and phenylalanine included. Only the CDR3 portion is preserved as DNA: 48 bases, with reading frame beginning at the first base. This clone appeared a few times. Its antigen has not been determined. No much larger clonotype is one base removed from it; base qualities were not supplied. The sequence was collected from a woman in her 70s who had recovered from COVID-19. Recombination joined TRBV4-2 with TRBJ2-7; TRBD1 agrees with 12 junctional bases. Sequenced material: peripheral blood. The CDR3 protein is CASSQDPGTGGDEQYF. The nucleotide sequence is given as TGTGCCAGCAGCCAAGATCCCGGGACAGGGGGCGACGAGCAGTACTTC.